The source of this TCR beta chain is a study of T cells in Graves' hyperthyroidism and ophthalmopathy. The CDR3 totals 14 residues. V was cut by 6 bases and J by 1 base, with 15 bases left in between. Looked up from germline, CDR1 is DFQATT and CDR2 is SNEGSKA (reference sequence). Findings and caveats of the study: From stable hyperthyroidism, ophthalmopathy was set apart by a 13 V-J model.

What was amplified from RNA transcripts were TCR beta CDR3 regions. During a first-round RT-PCR of the TCR CDR3, the HTBI primer set was used. TCRdb ran MiXCR on the multiplex PCR reads and lists one entry per CDR3 protein. The sample includes hundreds of thousands of distinct CDR3 sequences, around 42% of them seen just once. With regard to this clonotype: Its cognate antigen is unknown. This could be a read error, since a much larger clone is one nucleotide away. Without the conserved terminal phenylalanine or tryptophan, this CDR3 likely stems from a read error.

This sequence joins TRBV20-1 and TRBJ1-1, with a possible D match to TRBD1 (6 bases). Sequencing used peripheral blood or thyroid tissue (not recorded which). This sequence originates from a woman aged 18-29 years with Graves' hyperthyroidism. The CDR3 sequence is CSALAGTPNTEAFL. DNA of the CDR3: TGCAGTGCCCTAGCCGGGACACCGAACACTGAAGCTTTCCTT.